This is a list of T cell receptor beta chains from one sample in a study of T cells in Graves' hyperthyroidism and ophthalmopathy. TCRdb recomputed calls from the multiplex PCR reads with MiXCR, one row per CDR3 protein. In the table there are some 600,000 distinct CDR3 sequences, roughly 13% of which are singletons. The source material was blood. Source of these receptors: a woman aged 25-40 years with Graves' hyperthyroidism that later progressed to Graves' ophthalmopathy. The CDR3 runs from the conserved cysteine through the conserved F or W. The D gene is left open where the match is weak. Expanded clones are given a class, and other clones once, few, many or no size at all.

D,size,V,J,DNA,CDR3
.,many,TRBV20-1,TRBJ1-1,TGCAGTGCTAGAGATCCCACGAACACTGAAGCTTTCTTT,CSARDPTNTEAFF
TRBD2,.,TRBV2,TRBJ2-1,TGTGCCAGCTTCGGGGCTAGCGGGATTGTCAATGAGCAGTTCTTC,CASFGASGIVNEQFF
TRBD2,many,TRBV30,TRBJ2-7,TGTGCCTGGAGTGTGAAAACGGGACTAGCGGGTTACGAGCAGTACTTC,CAWSVKTGLAGYEQYF
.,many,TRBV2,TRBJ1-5,TGTGCCAGCAAAACAGGGTTGTTCAATCAGCCCCAGCATTTT,CASKTGLFNQPQHF
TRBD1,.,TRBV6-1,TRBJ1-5,TGTGCCAGCAGTTCCCAGGGGACAGGGGGTAGTGGGGCCCAGCATTTT,CASSSQGTGGSGAQHF
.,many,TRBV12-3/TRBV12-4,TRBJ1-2,TGTGCCAGCAGTTTGGGGAGACAGATAGCTAACTATGGCTACACCTTC,CASSLGRQIANYGYTF
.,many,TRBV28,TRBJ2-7,TGTGCCAGCAGTACCCCGGCTGGTAGCTACGAGCAGTACTTC,CASSTPAGSYEQYF
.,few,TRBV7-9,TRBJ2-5,TGTGCCAGCAGCTTAGCACGAGGGCTACAAGAGACCCAGTACTTC,CASSLARGLQETQYF
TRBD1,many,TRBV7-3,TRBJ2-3,TGTGCCAGCAGCTTTCAGGGGGCCAGCACAGATACGCAGTATTTT,CASSFQGASTDTQYF
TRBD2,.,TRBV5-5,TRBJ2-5,TGTGCCAGCAGCGTAGGATTTAGCGGGGAAGGAGAGACCCAGTACTTC,CASSVGFSGEGETQYF
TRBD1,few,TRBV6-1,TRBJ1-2,TGTGCCGCCGTTGGACAGGCGGTCTATGGCTACACCTTC,CAAVGQAVYGYTF
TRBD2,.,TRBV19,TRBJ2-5,TGTGCCAGTACCCCGACTAGCATGGAGACCCAGTACTTC,CASTPTSMETQYF
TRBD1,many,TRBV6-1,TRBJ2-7,TGTGCCAGCAGGAGACAGGGGGCGACTAGTATTTCCTACGAGCAGTACTTC,CASRRQGATSISYEQYF
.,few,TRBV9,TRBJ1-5,TGTGCCAGCAGCCCCCGCGGGTGGGGCAATCAGCCCCAGCATTTT,CASSPRGWGNQPQHF